The next 21 T cell receptor beta chains were all read from a single sample in a study of neoadjuvant anti-PD-1 for oral cavity cancer. Some clones are missing from TCRdb's copy, which holds only in-frame ones; the method was immunoSEQ multiplex PCR. The sample contains just under 70,000 clones, 80% to 90% of which appear only once. The sample's time point: after neoadjuvant nivolumab, at surgical resection. The specimen comprised PBMCs, sampled after nivolumab (anti-PD-1) treatment. The receptors were sampled from a person aged 35 to 85 with oral cavity squamous cell carcinoma.

The V call is TRBV5-8, the J call TRBJ2-5; 9 nucleotides line up with TRBD1. Germline CDR1 SGHTS, CDR2 YDEGEE. The ends lost 0 bases at V and 5 bases at J; junction bases unmatched: 8. This CDR3 comprises 16 residues. CDR3 loop: CASSLAGTGLRETQYF. CDR3 sequence (DNA): TGTGCCAGCAGCTTGGCCGGGACAGGGCTGCGGGAGACCCAGTACTTC. Filled out from reference TRBV5-8 and TRBJ2-5, the complete variable domain reads EAGVTQSPTHLIKTRGQQATLRCSPISGHTSVYWYQQALGLGLQFLLWYDEGEERNRGNFPPRFSGRQFPNYSSELNVNALELEDSALYLCASSLAGTGLRETQYFGPGTRLLVL.

V and J are TRBV7-2 and TRBJ2-7; D tentatively reads TRBD1 or TRBD2 (5 bases each). Trimming took 7 bases from V and 6 from J, leaving 19 bases between them. CDR3 length: 14 amino acids. The germline V gene encodes CDR1 SGHTA and CDR2 FQGNSA. The CDR3 DNA follows: TGTGCCAGCACCCCAACCCTCGGGGCGGGCGAGCAGTACTTC. Its protein is CASTPTLGAGEQYF.

The V call is TRBV11-3, the J call TRBJ2-1; the match to TRBD1 covers 11 bases. V gave up 5 bases and J gave up 8 bases; unmatched junction bases: 8. This CDR3 comprises 15 residues. CDR1 and CDR2 from the germline V gene are SGHNT and YENEEA. The CDR3 DNA reads as TGTGCCAGCAGCCCCGGACAGGGGGCGTTGGATGAGCAGTTCTTC. This gives the protein CASSPGQGALDEQFF.

V usage is TRBV11-2 and J usage is TRBJ2-7, with a possible D match to TRBD1 (6 bases). Germline CDR1 and CDR2: SGHAT and FQNNGV. Trimming left V 3 bases short and J 3 bases short, with 9 bases between. The CDR3 extends over 13 amino acids. CDR3 in amino acids: CASSFTRGYEQYF. The CDR3 nucleotides are TGTGCCAGCAGCTTTACCAGGGGCTACGAGCAGTACTTC.

In DNA form, the CDR3 reads TGTGCCAGCGGCAGGAGTAACTATGGCTACACCTTC. Amino acid sequence: CASGRSNYGYTF. The rearrangement links TRBV28 to TRBJ1-2, with D uncertain. The V gene's germline CDR1 is MDHEN and CDR2 SYDVKM. This CDR3 spans 12 amino acids. V dropped 8 bases and J dropped 1 base, with 8 bases sitting between them.

The rearrangement uses TRBV28 and TRBJ2-7; D possibly corresponds to TRBD2 (5 bases). The V end was cut by 5 bases, the J end by 8 bases, with 13 bases between. The CDR3 is 12 residues long. Germline V lookup: CDR1 MDHEN, CDR2 SYDVKM. CDR3 nucleotides: TGTGCCAGCAGTCCCCCCGGGGTCAAGCAGTACTTC. Its protein product is CASSPPGVKQYF.

V and J are TRBV5-6 and TRBJ2-4; 7 bases align to TRBD1. This CDR3 spans 17 amino acids. The germline V gene has CDR1 SGHDT and CDR2 YYEEEE. Trimming took 3 bases from V and 7 from J; bases not matched to a gene: 16. CDR3 sequence: CASSSDRTGQSVNIQYF. As DNA, the CDR3 is TGTGCCAGCAGCTCGGACAGGACAGGCCAAAGTGTGAACATTCAGTACTTC.

This chain links TRBV18 with TRBJ2-6; D might be TRBD1 (5 bases). The CDR3 has 15 residues. Trimming shortened V by 4 bases and J by 4 bases, and 11 bases separated the two germline ends. From germline, CDR1 is KGHSH and CDR2 LQKENI. The chain's CDR3 is CASSLTGTGANVLTF. Here the CDR3 DNA reads TGTGCCAGCTCACTAACAGGAACGGGGGCCAACGTCCTGACTTTC.

With respect to this clone: A read error may produce the germline difference seen at one junction end. The V and J genes are TRBV2 and TRBJ2-1, with 10 bases aligning to TRBD2. The CDR3 contains 15 residues. Germline V lookup: CDR1 SNHLY, CDR2 FYNNEI. The DNA for the CDR3 is TGTGCCAGCATTCTGGCCAGCGGGAGGGCCTCATCCCATCTCTTC. Encoded protein: CASILASGRASSHLF.

This chain uses TRBV5-1 with TRBJ2-3; D is possibly TRBD2 (5 bases). The CDR3 consists of 16 residues. CDR1 and CDR2 (germline): SGHRS, YFSETQ. V lost 1 base and J lost 1, with 13 bases in between. This CDR3 is CASSLPGGSGTDTQYF. The CDR3 nucleotides read TGCGCCAGCAGCTTGCCGGGTGGGAGCGGCACAGATACGCAGTATTTT.

This chain links TRBV6-6 with TRBJ2-5; TRBD1 is a possible D gene (5 bases). Germline CDR1 reads MNHNY; CDR2 reads SVGAGI (reference sequence). The CDR3 spans 13 residues. Trimming took off 4 bases at V and 6 bases at J, with 12 bases between the two ends. Here the CDR3 reads CASSLVREQTQYF. CDR3 bases: TGTGCCAGCAGTTTAGTCAGGGAACAGACCCAGTACTTC.

This chain connects TRBV19 to TRBJ1-1; possibly TRBD1 for D (5 bases). The CDR3 is made up of 15 amino acids. The germline V gene encodes CDR1 LNHDA and CDR2 SQIVND (reference sequence). Trimming left V 8 bases short and J 1 base short, with 17 bases between. CDR3 coding DNA: TGTGCCAGTTCCGACTCAGGGTGGGAGAACACTGAAGCTTTCTTT. It encodes CASSDSGWENTEAFF.

The V and J genes are TRBV28 and TRBJ2-5; TRBD2 aligns across 8 bases. Trimming at V came to 5 bases and at J to 6 bases, leaving 5 bases not matched to a gene. The germline gives CDR1 MDHEN, CDR2 SYDVKM. This CDR3 region has 13 residues. The DNA for the CDR3 is TGTGCCAGCAGTCCCAGCGGGAGAAAGACCCAGTACTTC. It codes for CASSPSGRKTQYF.

The chain has TRBV9 and TRBJ2-7, with 8 bases that match TRBD2. The CDR3 totals 14 residues. The germline V gene has CDR1 SGDLS and CDR2 YYNGEE. Germline trimming cut 0 bases from V and 6 bases from J; bases unmatched to any gene: 5. CDR3 loop: CASSVGTSLGEQYF. CDR3 in DNA: TGTGCCAGCAGCGTAGGGACTAGCCTCGGCGAGCAGTACTTC.

In its sample, this clone was seen once. The chain uses TRBV5-1 and TRBJ2-7; TRBD2 matches at 8 bases. The CDR3 sequence is 15 residues long. Germline lookup yields CDR1 SGHRS and CDR2 YFSETQ. The V and J ends lost 0 bases and 2 bases, in that order; junction bases with no gene match: 4. CDR3 DNA: TGCGCCAGCAGCTTGGGAGCGGGAGTGGCCTACGAGCAGTACTTC. This encodes CASSLGAGVAYEQYF.

This clone was recorded once. The chain combines TRBV6-1 with TRBJ2-3; 9 bases are shared with TRBD1. The CDR3 totals 15 residues. The J segment lost 4 bases and the V segment lost 6 bases, leaving 8 bases of the junction unmatched. Germline V gives CDR1 MNHNS, CDR2 SASEGT. CDR3 region: CASSAGTGRADTQYF. DNA for the CDR3: TGTGCCAGCAGCGCCGGGACAGGGAGAGCAGATACGCAGTATTTT.

V gene TRBV29-1 combines with J gene TRBJ2-5; D is perhaps TRBD1 (6 bases). Trimming cost V 8 bases and J 2 bases, with 9 bases left between them. Germline V lookup: CDR1 SQVTM, CDR2 ANQGSEA. This CDR3 is built from 11 residues. CDR3 sequence reads: CSWGQQETQYF. The CDR3 bases are TGCAGCTGGGGGCAGCAAGAGACCCAGTACTTC.

The chain recombines TRBV28 with TRBJ1-1; D is unresolved. The CDR3 extends over 14 amino acids. The V gene's germline CDR1 is MDHEN and CDR2 SYDVKM. The germline V and J ends were trimmed by 5 bases and 5 bases, with 15 bases remaining between them. The CDR3 sequence is CASSLQSSGTEAFF. The CDR3 region has the DNA TGTGCCAGCAGTCTTCAATCGTCGGGGACTGAAGCTTTCTTT.

The V and J genes are TRBV19 and TRBJ2-7; 10 nucleotides agree with TRBD1. V shed 8 bases and J 5 bases; nucleotides not matched to a gene: 6. There are 13 residues in the CDR3. Germline CDR1 is LNHDA and CDR2 is SQIVND (reference sequence). The CDR3 DNA sequence: TGTGCCAGTCGCCGGGACAGGGGACACGAGCAGTACTTC. Amino acids: CASRRDRGHEQYF.

The rearrangement uses TRBV7-2 and TRBJ2-3; the D gene is possibly TRBD2 (6 bases). Germline loops: CDR1 SGHTA, CDR2 FQGNSA. The CDR3 loop spans 16 amino acids. V shed 1 base and J shed 2 bases, with 13 bases lying between them. CDR3 amino acids: CASSLEVGLFTDTQYF. The CDR3 region has the DNA TGTGCCAGCAGCTTAGAGGTGGGACTCTTCACAGATACGCAGTATTTT.

The sample holds a few counts of this clone. This CDR3 is CASSMGRQGDQPQHF. CDR3 bases: TGTGCCAGCAGTATGGGAAGACAGGGAGATCAGCCCCAGCATTTT. The chain combines TRBV6-6 with TRBJ1-5; 7 bases are shared with TRBD1. V lost 5 bases and J lost 5; bases outside the gene matches: 9. Germline V lookup: CDR1 MNHNY, CDR2 SVGAGI (reference sequence). The CDR3 runs 15 residues.